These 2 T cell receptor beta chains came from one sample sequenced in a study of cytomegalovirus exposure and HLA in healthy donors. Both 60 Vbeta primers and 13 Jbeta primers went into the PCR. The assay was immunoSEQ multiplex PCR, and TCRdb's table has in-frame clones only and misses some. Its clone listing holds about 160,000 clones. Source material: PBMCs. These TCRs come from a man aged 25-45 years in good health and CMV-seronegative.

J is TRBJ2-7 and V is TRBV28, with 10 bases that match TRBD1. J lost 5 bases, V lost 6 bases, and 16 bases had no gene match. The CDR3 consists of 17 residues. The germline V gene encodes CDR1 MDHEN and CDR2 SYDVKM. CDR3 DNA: TGTGCCAGCAGGGGGGGAGGGACAGGGGTCTTTCTCCACGAGCAGTACTTC. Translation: CASRGGGTGVFLHEQYF.

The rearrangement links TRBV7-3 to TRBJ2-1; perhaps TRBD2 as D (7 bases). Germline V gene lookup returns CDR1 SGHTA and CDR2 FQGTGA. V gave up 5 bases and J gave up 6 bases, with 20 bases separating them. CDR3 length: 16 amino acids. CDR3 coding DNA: TGTGCCAGCAGCCCCGGGGGGACACCTGGATTCAATGAGCAGTTCTTC. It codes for CASSPGGTPGFNEQFF.